These 3 T cell receptor beta chains originate from one sample sequenced in a study of metastatic and nonmetastatic thyroid tumors. Patients had received no treatment of any kind before thyroid surgery. Using MiXCR, TCRdb re-called clones from the PCR reads. The data show about 92,000 clones, with around 14% seen just once and about 3.9% held by the top ten. The sequencing sample was made of blood. The receptors shown here come from a female donor with papillary thyroid cancer or a benign thyroid nodule (not recorded which). Some clones in this sample may be carry-over from other donors' samples.

The genes are TRBV11-2 and TRBJ2-1; the match to TRBD1 covers 10 bases. Germline CDR1 reads SGHAT; CDR2 reads FQNNGV. J lost 4 bases, V lost 7 bases, and 7 bases had no gene match. The CDR3 consists of 15 residues. CDR3 sequence: CASTFQGQGYNEQFF. The CDR3 DNA reads as TGTGCCAGCACCTTCCAGGGACAGGGGTACAATGAGCAGTTCTTC.

This clone has at least ten counts. This CDR3 is also generated by other DNA sequences in the sample. The chain has TRBV6-1 and TRBJ2-7; 8 nucleotides line up with TRBD1. J was trimmed by 3 bases and V by 8 bases; bases with no gene match: 6. Per germline, CDR1 MNHNS and CDR2 SASEGT. CDR3 length: 13 residues. In DNA form, the CDR3 reads TGTGCCAGCGGACAGGGACCGCGCTACGAGCAGTACTTC. Translating gives CASGQGPRYEQYF.

This clone was detected ten times or more. The rearrangement joins TRBV6-1 to TRBJ1-1; D is unclear. V lost 8 bases and J lost 5, with 6 bases in between. CDR3 length: 10 residues. Germline V gene data show CDR1 as MNHNS and CDR2 as SASEGT. CDR3: CASGITEAFF. CDR3 nucleotides: TGTGCCAGCGGAATAACTGAAGCTTTCTTT.